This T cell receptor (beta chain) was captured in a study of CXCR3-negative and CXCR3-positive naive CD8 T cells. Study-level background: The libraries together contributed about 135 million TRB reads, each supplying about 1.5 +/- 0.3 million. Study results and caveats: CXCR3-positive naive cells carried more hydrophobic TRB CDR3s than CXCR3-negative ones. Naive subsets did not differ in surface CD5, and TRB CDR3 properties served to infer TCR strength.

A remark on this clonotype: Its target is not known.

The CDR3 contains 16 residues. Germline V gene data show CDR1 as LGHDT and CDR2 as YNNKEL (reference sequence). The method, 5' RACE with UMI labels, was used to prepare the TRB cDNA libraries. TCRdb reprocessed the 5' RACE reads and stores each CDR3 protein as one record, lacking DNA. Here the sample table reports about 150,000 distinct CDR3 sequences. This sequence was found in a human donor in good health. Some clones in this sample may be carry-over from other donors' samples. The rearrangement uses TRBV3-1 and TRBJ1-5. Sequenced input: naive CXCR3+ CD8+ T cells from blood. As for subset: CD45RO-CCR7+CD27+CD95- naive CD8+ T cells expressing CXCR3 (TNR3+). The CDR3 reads CASSQLDPHGNQPQHF.